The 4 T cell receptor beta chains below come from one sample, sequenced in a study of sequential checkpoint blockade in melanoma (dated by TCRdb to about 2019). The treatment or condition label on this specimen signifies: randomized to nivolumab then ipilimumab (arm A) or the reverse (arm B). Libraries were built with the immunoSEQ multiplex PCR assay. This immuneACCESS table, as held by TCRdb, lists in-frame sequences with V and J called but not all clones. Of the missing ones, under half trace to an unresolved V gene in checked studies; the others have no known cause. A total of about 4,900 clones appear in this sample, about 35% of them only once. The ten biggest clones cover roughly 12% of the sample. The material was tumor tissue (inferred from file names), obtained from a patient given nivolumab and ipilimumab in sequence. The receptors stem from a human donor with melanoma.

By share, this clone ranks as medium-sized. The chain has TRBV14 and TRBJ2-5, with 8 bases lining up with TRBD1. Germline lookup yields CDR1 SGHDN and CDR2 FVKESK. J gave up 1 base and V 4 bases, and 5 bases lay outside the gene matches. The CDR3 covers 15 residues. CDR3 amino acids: CASSRLDRAQETQYF. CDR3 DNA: TGTGCCAGCAGCCGTCTGGACAGGGCCCAAGAGACCCAGTACTTC.

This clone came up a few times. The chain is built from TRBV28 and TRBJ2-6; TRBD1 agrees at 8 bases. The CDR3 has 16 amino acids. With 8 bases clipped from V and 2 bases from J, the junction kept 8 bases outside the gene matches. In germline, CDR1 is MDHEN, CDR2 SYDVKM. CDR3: CASFQTGATGANVLTF. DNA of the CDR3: TGTGCCAGCTTCCAGACAGGGGCAACTGGGGCCAACGTCCTGACTTTC.

The CDR3 spells CASSPPGRDYEQYF. In DNA, the CDR3 is TGTGCCAGCTCACCACCCGGCAGGGACTACGAGCAGTACTTC. The chain has TRBV18 and TRBJ2-7; D perhaps matches TRBD1 (5 bases). V was clipped by 0 bases and J by 3 bases, with 9 bases between them. The length of the CDR3 is 14 residues. In germline, CDR1 is KGHSH, CDR2 LQKENI.

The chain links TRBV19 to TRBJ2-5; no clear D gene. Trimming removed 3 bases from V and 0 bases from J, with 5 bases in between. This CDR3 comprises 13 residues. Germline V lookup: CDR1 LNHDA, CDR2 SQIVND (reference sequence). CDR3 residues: CASSIGHQETQYF. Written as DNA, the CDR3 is TGTGCCAGTAGTATCGGACACCAAGAGACCCAGTACTTC.